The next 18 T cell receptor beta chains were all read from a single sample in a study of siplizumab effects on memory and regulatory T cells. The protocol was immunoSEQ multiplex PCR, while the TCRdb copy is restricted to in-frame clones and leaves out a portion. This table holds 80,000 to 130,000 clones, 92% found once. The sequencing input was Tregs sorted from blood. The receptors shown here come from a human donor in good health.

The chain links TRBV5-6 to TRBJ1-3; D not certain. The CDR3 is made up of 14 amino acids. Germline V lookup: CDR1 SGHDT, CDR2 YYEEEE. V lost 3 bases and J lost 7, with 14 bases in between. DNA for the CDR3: TGTGCCAGCAGCTCTGGACGGCGGCCCAACACCATATATTTT. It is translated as CASSSGRRPNTIYF.

The CDR3 here is CSVGIGAVGGRGPYTF. CDR3 nucleotides: TGCAGCGTTGGCATCGGGGCCGTAGGGGGAAGGGGGCCCTACACCTTC. V gene TRBV29-1 combines with J gene TRBJ1-2; 7 nucleotides match TRBD1. CDR1 and CDR2 (germline): SQVTM, ANQGSEA. J was trimmed by 10 bases and V by 4 bases; bases with no gene match: 21. CDR3 length: 16 residues.

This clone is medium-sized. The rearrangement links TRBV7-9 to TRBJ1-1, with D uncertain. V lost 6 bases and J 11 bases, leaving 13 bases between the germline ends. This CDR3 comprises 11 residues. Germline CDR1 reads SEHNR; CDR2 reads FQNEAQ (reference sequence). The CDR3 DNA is TGTGCCAGCAGGTCCGGGAAGAGGGCTTTCTTT. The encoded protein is CASRSGKRAFF.

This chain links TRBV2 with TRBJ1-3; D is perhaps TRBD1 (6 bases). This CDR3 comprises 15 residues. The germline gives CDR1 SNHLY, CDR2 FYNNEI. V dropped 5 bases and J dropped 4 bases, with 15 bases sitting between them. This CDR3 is CASSPGGGSGNTIYF. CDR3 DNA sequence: TGTGCCAGCAGTCCCGGAGGGGGATCCGGAAACACCATATATTTT.

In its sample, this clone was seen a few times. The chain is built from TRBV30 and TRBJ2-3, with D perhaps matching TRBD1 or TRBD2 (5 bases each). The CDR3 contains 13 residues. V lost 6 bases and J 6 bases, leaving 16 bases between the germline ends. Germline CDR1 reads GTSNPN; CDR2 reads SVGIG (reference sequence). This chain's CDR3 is CACRTGGSDTQYF. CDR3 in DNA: TGTGCCTGCCGGACTGGGGGTTCCGATACGCAGTATTTT.

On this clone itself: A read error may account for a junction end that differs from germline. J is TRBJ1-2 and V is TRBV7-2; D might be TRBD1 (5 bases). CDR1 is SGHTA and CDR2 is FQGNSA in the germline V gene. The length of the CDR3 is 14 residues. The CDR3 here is CASSISQAYYGHTF. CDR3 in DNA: TGTGCCAGCAGCATTTCACAGGCTTACTATGGCCACACCTTC.

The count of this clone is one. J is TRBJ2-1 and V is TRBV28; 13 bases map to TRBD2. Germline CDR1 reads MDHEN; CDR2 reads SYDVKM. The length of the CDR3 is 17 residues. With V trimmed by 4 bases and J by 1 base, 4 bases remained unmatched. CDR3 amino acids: CASSSRTSGRSYNEQFF. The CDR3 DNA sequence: TGTGCCAGCAGTTCTCGGACTAGCGGGAGATCCTACAATGAGCAGTTCTTC. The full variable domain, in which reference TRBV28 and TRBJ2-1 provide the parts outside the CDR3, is DVKVTQSSRYLVKRTGEKVFLECVQDMDHENMFWYRQDPGLGLRLIYFSYDVKMKEKGDIPEGYSVSREKKERFSLILESASTNQTSMYLCASSSRTSGRSYNEQFFGPGTRLTVL.

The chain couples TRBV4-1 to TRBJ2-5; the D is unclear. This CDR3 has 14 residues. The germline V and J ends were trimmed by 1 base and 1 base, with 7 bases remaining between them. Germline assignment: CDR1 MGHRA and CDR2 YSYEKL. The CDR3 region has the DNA TGCGCCAGCAGCCAAGTGCACCGCCAAGAGACCCAGTACTTC. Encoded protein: CASSQVHRQETQYF.

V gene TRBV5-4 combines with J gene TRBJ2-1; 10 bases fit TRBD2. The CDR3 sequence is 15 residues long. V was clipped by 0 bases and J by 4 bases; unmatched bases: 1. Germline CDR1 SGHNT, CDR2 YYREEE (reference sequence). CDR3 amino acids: CASSLGTSGYNEQFF. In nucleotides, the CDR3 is TGTGCCAGCAGCTTGGGGACTAGCGGTTACAATGAGCAGTTCTTC.

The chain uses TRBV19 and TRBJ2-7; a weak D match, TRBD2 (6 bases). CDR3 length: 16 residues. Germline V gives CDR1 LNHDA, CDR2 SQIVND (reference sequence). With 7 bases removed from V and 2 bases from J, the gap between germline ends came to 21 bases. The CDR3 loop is CASTPRFSGLPYEQYF. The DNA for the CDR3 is TGTGCCAGTACCCCCCGCTTCTCGGGACTGCCCTACGAGCAGTACTTC.

This chain's CDR3 is CASSLSGRNTIYF. CDR3 nucleotide sequence: TGTGCCAGCAGTTTATCGGGCAGAAACACCATATATTTT. The chain combines TRBV28 with TRBJ1-3; D is ambiguous. Germline loops: CDR1 MDHEN, CDR2 SYDVKM. The CDR3 contains 13 residues. Trimming took off 1 base at V and 5 bases at J, with 6 bases between the two ends.

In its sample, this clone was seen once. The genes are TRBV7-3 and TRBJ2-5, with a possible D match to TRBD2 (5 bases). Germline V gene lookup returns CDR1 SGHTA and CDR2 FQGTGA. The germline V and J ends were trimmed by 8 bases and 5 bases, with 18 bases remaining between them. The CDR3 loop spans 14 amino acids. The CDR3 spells CASSLQHRGETQYF. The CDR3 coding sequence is TGTGCCAGCTCCCTACAACATCGAGGGGAGACCCAGTACTTC.

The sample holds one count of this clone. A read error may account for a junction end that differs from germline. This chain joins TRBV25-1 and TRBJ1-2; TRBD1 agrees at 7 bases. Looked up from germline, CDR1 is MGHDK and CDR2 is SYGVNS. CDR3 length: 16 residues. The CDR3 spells CTSRGDRDRVSYGYTF. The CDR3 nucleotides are TGTACCAGCAGGGGTGACCGGGACAGAGTGTCCTATGGCTACACCTTC.

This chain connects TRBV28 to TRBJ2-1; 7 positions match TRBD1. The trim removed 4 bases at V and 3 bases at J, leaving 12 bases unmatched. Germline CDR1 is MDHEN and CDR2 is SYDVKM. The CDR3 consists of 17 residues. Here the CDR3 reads CASSSNRQGWDYNEQFF. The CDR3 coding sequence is TGTGCCAGCAGTTCCAATAGACAGGGTTGGGACTACAATGAGCAGTTCTTC.

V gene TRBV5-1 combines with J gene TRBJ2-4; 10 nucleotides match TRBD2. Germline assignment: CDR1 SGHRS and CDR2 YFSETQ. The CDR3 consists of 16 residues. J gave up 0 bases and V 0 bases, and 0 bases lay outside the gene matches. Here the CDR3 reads CASSLGLAGAKNIQYF. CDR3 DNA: TGCGCCAGCAGCTTGGGACTAGCGGGAGCCAAAAACATTCAGTACTTC.

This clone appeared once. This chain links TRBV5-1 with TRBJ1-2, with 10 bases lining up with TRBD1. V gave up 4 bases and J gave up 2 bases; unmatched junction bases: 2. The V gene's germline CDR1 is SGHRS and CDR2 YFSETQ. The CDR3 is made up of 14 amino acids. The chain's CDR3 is CASSPGQGNYGYTF. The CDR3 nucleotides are TGCGCCAGCAGCCCGGGACAGGGGAACTATGGCTACACCTTC.

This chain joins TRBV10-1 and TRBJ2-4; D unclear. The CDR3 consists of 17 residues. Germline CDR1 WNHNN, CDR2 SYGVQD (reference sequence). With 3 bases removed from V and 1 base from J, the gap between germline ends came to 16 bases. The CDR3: CASSDKVRVGAKNIQYF. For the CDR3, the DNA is TGCGCCAGCAGTGATAAAGTAAGGGTGGGGGCCAAAAACATTCAGTACTTC.

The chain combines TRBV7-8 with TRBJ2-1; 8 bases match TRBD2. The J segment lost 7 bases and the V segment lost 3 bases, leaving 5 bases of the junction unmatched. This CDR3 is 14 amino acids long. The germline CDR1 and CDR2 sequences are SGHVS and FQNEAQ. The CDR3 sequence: CASSLTSAGNEQFF. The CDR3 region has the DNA TGTGCCAGCAGCTTGACTAGCGCAGGGAATGAGCAGTTCTTC. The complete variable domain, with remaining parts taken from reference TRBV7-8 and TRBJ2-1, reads GAGVSQSPRYKVAKRGQDVALRCDPISGHVSLFWYQQALGQGPEFLTYFQNEAQLDKSGLPSDRFFAERPEGSVSTLKIQRTQQEDSAVYLCASSLTSAGNEQFFGPGTRLTVL.